There are many counts of the clone carrying this T cell receptor beta chain. Its antigen is currently unknown. The germline CDR1 and CDR2 sequences are SGHDT and YYEEEE. Trimming removed 4 bases from V and 7 bases from J, with 11 bases in between. The CDR3 extends over 12 amino acids. The data stem from a study of response to subunit inactivated influenza vaccine. Findings and caveats of the study: New T cells are recruited in small numbers by each seasonal influenza vaccination, according to the authors' suggestion.

TCRdb re-derived calls from the RT-PCR reads in MiXCR, one entry per CDR3 protein. Of 450,000 to 600,000 distinct CDR3 sequences in the sample, approximately 7.7% were seen once. The source is a man between 50 and 69 years old who received an inactivated influenza vaccine. This chain links TRBV5-6 with TRBJ2-5, with TRBD1 as a possible D gene (5 bases). Specimen: PBMCs from blood, collected around 25 months after vaccination. The CDR3 region is CASSPDQGTQYF. CDR3 bases: TGTGCCAGCAGCCCCGACCAGGGGACCCAGTACTTC.